The source of this T cell receptor (beta chain) is a study of response to subunit inactivated influenza vaccine. This clonotype has more than one count but fewer than ten. Its antigen is currently unknown. Whole-study findings and limits: The authors offered the suggestion that each seasonal influenza vaccination recruits few new T cells.

TCRdb re-analysed the RT-PCR reads in MiXCR, keeping a single row per CDR3 protein. The table lists about 500,000 distinct CDR3 sequences, approximately 15% of them singletons. Germline V gene lookup returns CDR1 MNHEY and CDR2 SVGEGT. The CDR3 contains 15 residues. Losses at the gene ends were 4 bases for V and 8 bases for J; bases not matched to a gene: 12. This receptor was obtained from a man aged 45 to 70 who received an inactivated influenza vaccine. Sequenced material: CD4+ T cells sorted from PBMCs, taken roughly 24 months after vaccination. The chain joins TRBV6-2 or TRBV6-3 to TRBJ1-2; 8 positions agree with TRBD1. The CDR3, as DNA: TGTGCCAGCAGTTTCCTGGACAGGGCCGGTGGCGGCTACACCTTC. Its protein product is CASSFLDRAGGGYTF.